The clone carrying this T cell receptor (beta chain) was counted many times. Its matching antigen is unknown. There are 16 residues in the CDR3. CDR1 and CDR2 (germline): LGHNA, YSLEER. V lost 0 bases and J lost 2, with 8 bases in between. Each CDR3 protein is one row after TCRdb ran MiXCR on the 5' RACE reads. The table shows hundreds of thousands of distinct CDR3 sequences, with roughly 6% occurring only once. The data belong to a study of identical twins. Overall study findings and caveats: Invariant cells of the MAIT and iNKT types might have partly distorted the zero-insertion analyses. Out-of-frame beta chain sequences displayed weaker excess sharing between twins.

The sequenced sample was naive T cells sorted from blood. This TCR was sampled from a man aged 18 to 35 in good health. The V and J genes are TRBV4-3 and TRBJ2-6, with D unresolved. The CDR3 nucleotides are TGCGCCAGCAGCCAAGATTTGGGCACTGGGGCCAACGTCCTGACTTTC. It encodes CASSQDLGTGANVLTF.